This T cell receptor beta chain is from a study of T cells after somatic rescue of genetic block (dated by TCRdb to about 2020). Regarding the complete study: The study assessed how robust, over the long term, a T-cell system was when the system had developed through somatic rescue of a genetic block in T-cell development.

Regarding this clone: Its cognate antigen has yet to be identified. Base qualities are not provided; no much larger clone lies one nucleotide away.

The library was made by the immunoSEQ multiplex PCR assay. TCRdb provides this immuneACCESS table in a form limited to in-frame rearrangements. Some clones are lacking; in checked studies, under half of them reflect an unresolved V gene, and why the rest are absent is not known. In all, the sample holds nearly 10,000 clones, and around 70% of those were seen once. The ten largest account for about 22% of the sample. Counted from cysteine to phenylalanine, this CDR3 has 15 amino acids. The retained sequence is limited to the CDR3, 45 bases, with the frame set at the first base. CDR1 and CDR2 (MNHNS, SASEGT) derive from the germline V gene. V is shortened by 3 bases, J by 7 bases, and the region joining them spans 13 bases.

The chain employs TRBV6-1 and TRBJ1-6; the best D guess is TRBD1, with 6 bases matching. This clonotype originated in a boy aged 5 to 17. Sequencing was performed on peripheral blood mononuclear cells (PBMCs). The DNA sequence follows: TGTGCCAGCAGTGACGGGGAGGGGGAGAATTCACCCCTCCACTTT. This yields the protein CASSDGEGENSPLHF.